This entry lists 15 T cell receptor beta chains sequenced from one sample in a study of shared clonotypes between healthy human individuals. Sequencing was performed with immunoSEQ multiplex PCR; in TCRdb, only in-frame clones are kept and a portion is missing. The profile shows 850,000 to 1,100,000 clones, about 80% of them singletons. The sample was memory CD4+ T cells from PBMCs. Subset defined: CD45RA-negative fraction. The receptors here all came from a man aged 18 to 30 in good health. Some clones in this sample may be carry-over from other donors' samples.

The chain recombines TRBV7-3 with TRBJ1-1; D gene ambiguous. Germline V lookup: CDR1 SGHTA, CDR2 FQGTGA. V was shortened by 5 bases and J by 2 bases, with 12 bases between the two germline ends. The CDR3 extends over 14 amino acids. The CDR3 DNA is TGTGCCAGCAGCCTCCGTGGGAAAAACACTGAAGCTTTCTTT. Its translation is CASSLRGKNTEAFF.

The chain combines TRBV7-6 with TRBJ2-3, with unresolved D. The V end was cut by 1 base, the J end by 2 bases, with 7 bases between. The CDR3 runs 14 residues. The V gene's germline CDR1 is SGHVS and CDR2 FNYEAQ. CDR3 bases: TGTGCCAGCAGCTTAGGGCAGCTCACAGATACGCAGTATTTT. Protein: CASSLGQLTDTQYF.

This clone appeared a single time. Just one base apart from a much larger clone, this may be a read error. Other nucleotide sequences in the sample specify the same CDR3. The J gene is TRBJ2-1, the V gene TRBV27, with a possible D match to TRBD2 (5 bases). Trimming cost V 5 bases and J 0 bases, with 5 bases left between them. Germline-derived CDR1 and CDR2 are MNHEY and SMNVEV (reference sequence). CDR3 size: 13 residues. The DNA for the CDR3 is TGTGCCAGCAGTCGGGGCTCCTACAATGAGCAGTTCTTC. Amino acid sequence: CASSRGSYNEQFF.

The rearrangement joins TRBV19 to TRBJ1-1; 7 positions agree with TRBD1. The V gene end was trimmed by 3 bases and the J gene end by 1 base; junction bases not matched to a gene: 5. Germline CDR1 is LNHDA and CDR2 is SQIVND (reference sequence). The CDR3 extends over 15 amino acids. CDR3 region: CASSIRWDRNTEAFF. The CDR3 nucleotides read TGTGCCAGTAGTATCCGTTGGGACAGGAACACTGAAGCTTTCTTT.

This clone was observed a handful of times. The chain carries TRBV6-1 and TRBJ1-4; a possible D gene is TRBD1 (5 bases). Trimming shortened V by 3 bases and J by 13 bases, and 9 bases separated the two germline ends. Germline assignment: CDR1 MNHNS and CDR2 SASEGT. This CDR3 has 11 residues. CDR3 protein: CASSDPGALFF. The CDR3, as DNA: TGTGCCAGCAGTGACCCCGGGGCACTGTTTTTT.

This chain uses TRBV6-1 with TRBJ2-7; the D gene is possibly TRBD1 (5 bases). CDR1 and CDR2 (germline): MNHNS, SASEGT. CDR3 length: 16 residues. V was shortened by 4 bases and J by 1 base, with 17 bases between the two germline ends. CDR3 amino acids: CASSGQIRAQSYEQYF. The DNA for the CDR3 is TGTGCCAGCAGTGGCCAGATCAGGGCCCAATCCTACGAGCAGTACTTC.

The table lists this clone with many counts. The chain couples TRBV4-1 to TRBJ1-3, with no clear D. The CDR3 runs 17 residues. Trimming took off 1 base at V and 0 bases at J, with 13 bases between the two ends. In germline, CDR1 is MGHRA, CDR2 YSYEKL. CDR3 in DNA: TGCGCCAGCAGCCAAGCGCCGCCTCCCCTCTCTGGAAACACCATATATTTT. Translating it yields CASSQAPPPLSGNTIYF.

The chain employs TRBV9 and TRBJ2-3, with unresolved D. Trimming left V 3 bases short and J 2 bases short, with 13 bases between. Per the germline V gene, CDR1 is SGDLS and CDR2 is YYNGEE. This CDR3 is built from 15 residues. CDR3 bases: TGTGCCAGCAGCGACAGAGACCTTCTCACAGATACGCAGTATTTT. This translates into CASSDRDLLTDTQYF.

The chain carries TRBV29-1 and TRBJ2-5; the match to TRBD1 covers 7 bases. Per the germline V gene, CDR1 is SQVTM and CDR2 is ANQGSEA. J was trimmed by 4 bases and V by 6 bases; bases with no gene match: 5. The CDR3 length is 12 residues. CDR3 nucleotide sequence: TGCAGCGTGTCCAGGGGGTCAGAGACCCAGTACTTC. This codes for CSVSRGSETQYF.

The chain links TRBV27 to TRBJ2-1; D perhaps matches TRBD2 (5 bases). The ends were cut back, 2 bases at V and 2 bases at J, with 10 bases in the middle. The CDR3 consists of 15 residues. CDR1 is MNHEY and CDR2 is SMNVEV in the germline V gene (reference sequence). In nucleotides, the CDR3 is TGTGCCAGCAGTTTAGGAGGCCGAACCTACAATGAGCAGTTCTTC. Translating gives CASSLGGRTYNEQFF.

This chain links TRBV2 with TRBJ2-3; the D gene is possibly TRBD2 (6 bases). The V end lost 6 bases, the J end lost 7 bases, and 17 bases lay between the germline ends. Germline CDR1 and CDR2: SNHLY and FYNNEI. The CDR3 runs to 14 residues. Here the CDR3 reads CASSPGLMRHTQYF. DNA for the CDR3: TGTGCCAGCAGCCCGGGACTGATGAGGCATACGCAGTATTTT. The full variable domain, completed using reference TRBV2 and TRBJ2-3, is EPEVTQTPSHQVTQMGQEVILRCVPISNHLYFYWYRQILGQKVEFLVSFYNNEISEKSEIFDDQFSVERPDGSNFTLKIRSTKLEDSAMYFCASSPGLMRHTQYFGPGTRLTVL.

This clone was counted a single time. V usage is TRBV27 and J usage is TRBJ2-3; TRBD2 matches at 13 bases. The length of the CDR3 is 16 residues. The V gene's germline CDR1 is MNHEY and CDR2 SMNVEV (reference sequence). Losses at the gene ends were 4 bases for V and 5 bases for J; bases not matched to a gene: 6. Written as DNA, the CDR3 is TGTGCCAGCAGTTCCCGGACTAGCGGGAGAATAGATACGCAGTATTTT. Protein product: CASSSRTSGRIDTQYF.

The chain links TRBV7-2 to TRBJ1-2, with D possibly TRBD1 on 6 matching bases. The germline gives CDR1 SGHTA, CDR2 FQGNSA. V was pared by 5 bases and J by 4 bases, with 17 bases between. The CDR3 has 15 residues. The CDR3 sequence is CASSPERGGAYGYTF. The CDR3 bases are TGTGCCAGCAGCCCCGAGCGGGGGGGCGCCTATGGCTACACCTTC. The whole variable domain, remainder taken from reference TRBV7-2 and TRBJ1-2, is GAGVSQSPSNKVTEKGKDVELRCDPISGHTALYWYRQSLGQGLEFLIYFQGNSAPDKSGLPSDRFSAERTGGSVSTLTIQRTQQEDSAVYLCASSPERGGAYGYTFGSGTRLTVV.

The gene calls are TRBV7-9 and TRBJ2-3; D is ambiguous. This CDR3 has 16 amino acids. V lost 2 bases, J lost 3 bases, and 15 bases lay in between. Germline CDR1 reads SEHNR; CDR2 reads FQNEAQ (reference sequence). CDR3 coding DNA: TGTGCCAGCAGCTTATCCTACGGAGTCGCTACAGATACGCAGTATTTT. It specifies CASSLSYGVATDTQYF.

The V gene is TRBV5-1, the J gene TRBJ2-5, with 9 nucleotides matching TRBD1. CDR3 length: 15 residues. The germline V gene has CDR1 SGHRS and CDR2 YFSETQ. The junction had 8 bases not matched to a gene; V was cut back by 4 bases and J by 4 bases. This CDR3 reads CASSLRQGGSETQYF. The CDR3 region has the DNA TGCGCCAGCAGCCTCAGACAGGGGGGATCAGAGACCCAGTACTTC.